This TCR beta chain comes out of a study of blood T cell repertoires in COVID-19 (dated by TCRdb to 2019 to 2021). Describing the broader study: Samples covering the acute and convalescent phases of COVID-19 were provided by collaborators in the United States, Italy and Spain. A de-identified subject ID, COVID-19 status, age in years and sex were almost always included in the sample metadata. The repertoires were made available in a free public database intended to serve as a resource for research on the immune response to SARS-CoV-2. The samples were drawn from the first 160 participants of the ongoing ImmuneRACE study and from over a thousand subjects provided by 6 global collaborators. Deeply sampled blood TCRbeta repertoires from subjects exposed to, actively infected with, or recovered from COVID-19 were included in the dataset. The material from the prospective study consisted of cDNA or gDNA derived from T cells, B-cell-depleted T cells, or PBMCs. HLA class I and class II types, where available, came from metadata supplied by the sample provider rather than from assay-based typing.

Taken from cysteine to phenylalanine, the CDR3 has 13 residues. The DNA shown is the 39-base CDR3, in frame from base 1. Trimmed from V: 5 bases; trimmed from J: 2 bases; junction bases lacking a gene match: 1. In regard to this clone: It lacks a known antigen. No per-base quality is available; no much larger clone lies one base away.

Overall study results and their limits: Clinical and demographic metadata were provided uncurated, with the amount varying by source and participant.

One collaborating source in Seattle enrolled patients while the patients were actively infected and followed the patients over time throughout the course of disease. Collaborating institutions collected whole blood in K2EDTA tubes following their own protocols. For TCRbeta analysis, collaborators shipped samples in one of three forms: frozen whole blood, isolated PBMCs, or DNA extracted from either of those sample types. The immunoSEQ Assay, a bias-controlled multiplex PCR, was used to amplify TCRbeta CDR3 regions from genomic DNA. Under the source paper's analysis protocol: The number of nucleated cells in each sample was estimated by amplification of reference gene primers within the assay. To quantify the absolute abundance of each unique TCRbeta CDR3 rearrangement, sequence reads were collapsed and filtered. For each sample, productive Simpson clonality was calculated as the square root of Simpson's diversity index across productive rearrangements. The immuneACCESS repertoire file appears here via TCRdb, limited to in-frame rearrangements. These files lack a portion of the clones; in checked studies, under half of the deficit traces to unresolved V genes, and the cause of the others is not known. The DNA gave D and trimming, while V, J and clone size come from that table. The sample yields approximately 160,000 clones; approximately 93% were counted once. The top ten hold roughly 2.1% of the sample.

The TCR comes from a woman in her fifties or sixties with COVID-19, enrolled during active disease. Sequenced input: peripheral blood. This chain joins TRBV12-3 or TRBV12-4 to TRBJ1-2; 8 bases in the middle match TRBD1. CDR3 protein: CASSTGGNYGYTF. In nucleotide form, the sequence is TGTGCCAGCAGTACAGGGGGAAACTATGGCTACACCTTC.